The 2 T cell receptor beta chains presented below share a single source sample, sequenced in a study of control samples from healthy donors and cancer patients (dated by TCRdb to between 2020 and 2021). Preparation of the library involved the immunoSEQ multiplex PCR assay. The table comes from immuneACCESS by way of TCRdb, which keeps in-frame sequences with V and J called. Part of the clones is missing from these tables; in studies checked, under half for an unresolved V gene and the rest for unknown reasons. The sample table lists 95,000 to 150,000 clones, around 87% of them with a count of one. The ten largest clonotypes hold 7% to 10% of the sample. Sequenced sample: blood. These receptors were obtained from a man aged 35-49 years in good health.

CDR3 DNA: TGCGCCAGCAGCTCAACAGGGGAAGGTGGCACTGAAGCTTTCTTT. Translating gives CASSSTGEGGTEAFF. The J gene is TRBJ1-1, the V gene TRBV5-1, with 7 nucleotides matching TRBD1. This CDR3 is built from 15 residues. Germline V CDR1 and CDR2: SGHRS, YFSETQ. The ends lost 3 bases at V and 4 bases at J; junction bases unmatched: 9.

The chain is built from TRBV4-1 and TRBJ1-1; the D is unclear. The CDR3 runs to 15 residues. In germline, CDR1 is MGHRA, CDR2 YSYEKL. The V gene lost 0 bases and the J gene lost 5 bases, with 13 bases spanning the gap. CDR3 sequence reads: CASSQDEDPRTEAFF. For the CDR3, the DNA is TGCGCCAGCAGCCAAGATGAAGACCCCAGGACTGAAGCTTTCTTT.